The clone carrying this T cell receptor beta chain was seen many times. Its antigen is as yet unknown. These data come from a study of Graves' ophthalmopathy and Graves' hyperthyroidism. Across the study: Blood was drawn at initial diagnosis, before any treatment.

Study-level points and caveats: The model forecast ophthalmopathy progression, reaching 70.59% sensitivity and about 75% specificity.

Amplification targeted the TCR beta CDR3 regions, with RNA transcripts as the source material. In the first round, RT-PCR was carried out with HTBI primers, and a multiplex PCR formed the second round. Each CDR3 protein is one row after TCRdb ran MiXCR on the multiplex PCR reads. The sample records roughly 400,000 distinct CDR3 sequences, 15% to 17% being singletons. Newly diagnosed, the hyperthyroidism patients had under 2 months' duration and were aged 18 to 65. The receptor comes from a woman between 18 and 30 years old with stable Graves' hyperthyroidism. Sequencing was carried out using peripheral blood.

DNA of the CDR3: TGTGCCAGTAGTATTCTGGACAGGATGGAGAACACTGAAGCTTTCTTT. This gives the protein CASSILDRMENTEAFF. This chain joins TRBV19 and TRBJ1-1, with TRBD1 identical over 7 bases. With 3 bases clipped from V and 1 base from J, the junction kept 8 bases outside the gene matches. This CDR3 has 16 amino acids. Germline CDR1 and CDR2: LNHDA and SQIVND (reference sequence). The full variable domain, with the rest looked up from reference TRBV19 and TRBJ1-1, is DGGITQSPKYLFRKEGQNVTLSCEQNLNHDAMYWYRQDPGQGLRLIYYSQIVNDFQKGDIAEGYSVSREKKESFPLTVTSAQKNPTAFYLCASSILDRMENTEAFFGQGTRLTVV.